The 25 T cell receptor beta chains below were found in one sample sequenced in a study of T cell changes during pregnancy in multiple sclerosis. The assay was immunoSEQ multiplex PCR, and TCRdb's table has in-frame clones only and misses some. The data show about 80,000 clones, 94% seen once. This specimen consisted of peripheral blood, obtained in the second trimester of pregnancy. These receptors were obtained from a female donor in good health, enrolled as a control in a pregnancy study.

The rearrangement joins TRBV2 to TRBJ1-1; tentative D call: TRBD1 (6 bases). V lost 4 bases and J 8 bases, leaving 14 bases between the germline ends. This CDR3 contains 13 residues. In germline, CDR1 is SNHLY, CDR2 FYNNEI. This CDR3 is CASSGTGLGEAFF. The CDR3, as DNA: TGTGCCAGCAGTGGCACAGGGTTGGGCGAAGCTTTCTTT.

The chain uses TRBV28 and TRBJ2-1, with D possibly TRBD2 on 5 matching bases. V lost 5 bases and J 2 bases, leaving 16 bases between the germline ends. Germline lookup yields CDR1 MDHEN and CDR2 SYDVKM. The CDR3 is 16 residues long. Here the CDR3 reads CASSPLMAGPYNEQFF. For the CDR3, the DNA is TGTGCCAGCAGTCCTTTGATGGCGGGCCCCTACAATGAGCAGTTCTTC.

The V gene is TRBV19, the J gene TRBJ2-5; 7 nucleotides line up with TRBD2. With V trimmed by 1 base and J by 5 bases, 4 bases remained unmatched. This CDR3 has 14 amino acids. CDR1 and CDR2 from the germline V gene are LNHDA and SQIVND (reference sequence). CDR3 in DNA: TGTGCCAGTAGTATAGGGGGAGGGGCCGAGACCCAGTACTTC. Encoded protein: CASSIGGGAETQYF.

This chain uses TRBV18 with TRBJ2-1; 10 nucleotides align to TRBD2. The CDR3 totals 12 residues. Germline lookup yields CDR1 KGHSH and CDR2 LQKENI. Trimming cost V 1 base and J 15 bases; bases outside gene matches: 3. CDR3 DNA: TGTGCCAGCTCACCACAGCGGGAGGGCCTGTTCTTC. It yields the protein CASSPQREGLFF.

The chain carries TRBV6-1 and TRBJ2-5, with 9 positions matching TRBD1. Germline CDR1 reads MNHNS; CDR2 reads SASEGT. The V gene end was trimmed by 6 bases and the J gene end by 9 bases; junction bases not matched to a gene: 14. This CDR3 comprises 15 residues. DNA of the CDR3: TGTGCCAGCAGCGATGACTGGACAGGGGAGCTGGCCCAGTACTTC. It yields the protein CASSDDWTGELAQYF.

This sequence joins TRBV6-5 and TRBJ2-5; no reliable D call. V lost 6 bases, J lost 5 bases, and 7 bases lay in between. The CDR3 totals 11 residues. Germline-derived CDR1 and CDR2 are MNHEY and SVGAGI. CDR3 sequence reads: CASRLRETQYF. CDR3 in DNA: TGTGCCAGCAGGTTACGGGAGACCCAGTACTTC.

This clone was observed once. The rearrangement uses TRBV5-1 and TRBJ2-2, with 8 bases matching TRBD2. Germline V CDR1 and CDR2: SGHRS, YFSETQ. J lost 4 bases, V lost 4 bases, and 9 bases had no gene match. The CDR3 has 16 residues. The CDR3 nucleotides read TGCGCCAGCAGCCCCACAGGGACTAGAGGCACCGGGGAGCTGTTTTTT. Translating it yields CASSPTGTRGTGELFF.

The gene calls are TRBV19 and TRBJ1-4, with D perhaps TRBD1 (6 bases). Trimming pared 9 bases from V and 6 bases from J, leaving 14 bases between. The CDR3 covers 13 residues. CDR1 and CDR2 from the germline V gene are LNHDA and SQIVND (reference sequence). CDR3 DNA: TGTGCCAGCTCCAGGGGTAGCGATGAAAAACTGTTTTTT. It translates to CASSRGSDEKLFF.

This chain joins TRBV19 and TRBJ2-1; 7 bases align to TRBD1. Germline CDR1 and CDR2: LNHDA and SQIVND (reference sequence). This CDR3 spans 12 amino acids. The V segment lost 6 bases and the J segment 9 bases; nucleotides outside the gene matches: 5. The CDR3 bases are TGTGCCAGTAGATCAGGGGGAAGTGAGCAGTTCTTC. Translated, it gives CASRSGGSEQFF.

This rearrangement joins TRBV25-1 to TRBJ2-1; weak D call: TRBD2 (5 bases). The CDR3 is made up of 12 amino acids. The germline V and J ends were trimmed by 6 bases and 3 bases, with 6 bases remaining between them. Per the germline V gene, CDR1 is MGHDK and CDR2 is SYGVNS. The DNA for the CDR3 is TGTGCCAGCAGCGGGGACTACAATGAGCAGTTCTTC. Protein: CASSGDYNEQFF.

This chain joins TRBV27 and TRBJ2-3; no clear D. CDR1 MNHEY and CDR2 SMNVEV come from the germline V gene (reference sequence). CDR3 size: 16 residues. The ends were cut back, 0 bases at V and 6 bases at J, with 16 bases in the middle. The CDR3 DNA follows: TGTGCCAGCAGTTTATCCGCTAGGTCCGAGTCCGATACGCAGTATTTT. It translates to CASSLSARSESDTQYF.

This sequence joins TRBV5-1 and TRBJ2-3, with 12 positions matching TRBD2. Per the germline V gene, CDR1 is SGHRS and CDR2 is YFSETQ. The V gene end was trimmed by 1 base and the J gene end by 6 bases; junction bases not matched to a gene: 9. The CDR3 has 17 residues. CDR3 sequence (DNA): TGCGCCAGCAGCTTGTATGGGACTAGCGGGCCGGGGGATACGCAGTATTTT. This encodes CASSLYGTSGPGDTQYF.

CDR3 nucleotides: TGTGCCAGCAGCTTAGGTTCAGGGGGCGATAATCAGCCCCAGCATTTT. It encodes CASSLGSGGDNQPQHF. The chain uses TRBV7-9 and TRBJ1-5; 8 nucleotides align to TRBD1. The V gene end was trimmed by 1 base and the J gene end by 4 bases; junction bases not matched to a gene: 6. The CDR3 consists of 16 residues. Germline assignment: CDR1 SEHNR and CDR2 FQNEAQ (reference sequence).

The chain has TRBV5-1 and TRBJ1-1; the match to TRBD1 covers 8 bases. Germline V gives CDR1 SGHRS, CDR2 YFSETQ. CDR3 length equals 16 residues. V lost 4 bases, J lost 0 bases, and 8 bases stayed unmatched. DNA for the CDR3: TGCGCCAGCAGCCTCGGACAGGGCCCGGTGAACACTGAAGCTTTCTTT. This gives the protein CASSLGQGPVNTEAFF. Full variable domain (remainder filled in from reference TRBV5-1 and TRBJ1-1): KAGVTQTPRYLIKTRGQQVTLSCSPISGHRSVSWYQQTPGQGLQFLFEYFSETQRNKGNFPGRFSGRQFSNSRSEMNVSTLELGDSALYLCASSLGQGPVNTEAFFGQGTRLTVV.

The chain links TRBV5-4 to TRBJ2-7; D perhaps matches TRBD1 (5 bases). V was cut by 3 bases and J by 0 bases, with 16 bases left in between. The CDR3 consists of 16 residues. Germline CDR1 SGHNT, CDR2 YYREEE (reference sequence). CDR3 region: CASSSNRLSSSYEQYF. In DNA, the CDR3 is TGTGCCAGCAGCTCCAACAGGTTATCCAGCTCCTACGAGCAGTACTTC.

This clone was seen once. The rearrangement links TRBV28 to TRBJ2-2; no clear D gene. The CDR3 extends over 16 amino acids. With 5 bases removed from V and 7 bases from J, the gap between germline ends came to 20 bases. CDR1 and CDR2 from the germline V gene are MDHEN and SYDVKM. The CDR3 reads CASSLWLGARHGELFF. The DNA for the CDR3 is TGTGCCAGCAGTCTCTGGTTGGGTGCCCGACACGGGGAGCTGTTTTTT.

The V call is TRBV30, the J call TRBJ1-1, with TRBD1 identical over 10 bases. Per germline, CDR1 GTSNPN and CDR2 SVGIG (reference sequence). V shed 5 bases, J shed 0 bases, and the junction held 9 bases outside the gene matches. The CDR3 loop spans 16 amino acids. The DNA for the CDR3 is TGTGCCTGGGACAGGGGGCCTAGGACGGTGAACACTGAAGCTTTCTTT. Protein product: CAWDRGPRTVNTEAFF.

In DNA, the CDR3 is TGTGCCAGCAGCCAAGCTAGCGGGACGGGGAATGAGCAGTTCTTC. It is translated as CASSQASGTGNEQFF. The V and J genes are TRBV4-2 and TRBJ2-1; 9 nucleotides match TRBD2. The CDR3 sequence is 15 residues long. Germline V gene data show CDR1 as LGHNA and CDR2 as YNFKEQ. Trimming at V came to 1 base and at J to 7 bases, leaving 5 bases not matched to a gene.

The gene calls are TRBV18 and TRBJ1-1, with D tentatively TRBD1 (6 bases). CDR3 size: 15 residues. V was trimmed by 6 bases and J by 4 bases, leaving 18 bases between them. The germline V gene has CDR1 KGHSH and CDR2 LQKENI. CDR3 in DNA: TGTGCCAGCTCCATCGCGAGGGGGTTGGGCACTGAAGCTTTCTTT. This codes for CASSIARGLGTEAFF.

The chain couples TRBV28 to TRBJ2-3, with 9 bases matching TRBD1. The CDR3 has 16 amino acids. Germline-derived CDR1 and CDR2 are MDHEN and SYDVKM. Germline trimming cut 4 bases from V and 7 bases from J; bases unmatched to any gene: 12. The CDR3: CASSSPATGGEYTQYF. CDR3 in DNA: TGTGCCAGCAGTTCACCCGCGACAGGGGGGGAATATACGCAGTATTTT.

This clone was detected a few times. This CDR3 is also generated by other DNA sequences in the sample. This chain connects TRBV2 to TRBJ2-1, with D uncertain. CDR3 length equals 11 residues. Between the trimmed V and J ends, which lost 5 bases and 4 bases, there was a span of 3 bases. Germline V gene sequence: CDR1 SNHLY, CDR2 FYNNEI. CDR3 amino acids: CASSPYNEQFF. CDR3 sequence (DNA): TGTGCCAGCAGTCCTTACAATGAGCAGTTCTTC.

This clone was recorded only once. The chain combines TRBV4-1 with TRBJ2-5, with 10 bases that match TRBD2. Germline V gene sequence: CDR1 MGHRA, CDR2 YSYEKL. With 0 bases clipped from V and 4 bases from J, the junction kept 5 bases outside the gene matches. The CDR3 spans 16 residues. CDR3 amino acids: CASSQDSGRGIETQYF. The CDR3 DNA sequence: TGCGCCAGCAGCCAAGACAGCGGGAGGGGGATAGAGACCCAGTACTTC.

The chain employs TRBV7-8 and TRBJ1-5, with D perhaps matching TRBD1 (6 bases). In germline, CDR1 is SGHVS, CDR2 FQNEAQ. This CDR3 spans 18 amino acids. V was clipped by 1 base and J by 1 base, with 17 bases between them. DNA of the CDR3: TGTGCCAGCAGCTTAGGGGTTGGATGGGGGCGCAGCAATCAGCCCCAGCATTTT. Protein: CASSLGVGWGRSNQPQHF.

This CDR3 reads CASSPRTGAGANVLTF. The CDR3 nucleotides read TGTGCCAGCAGCCCGCGGACAGGAGCTGGGGCCAACGTCCTGACTTTC. This chain uses TRBV7-9 with TRBJ2-6; TRBD1 matches 7 bases. Germline V gives CDR1 SEHNR, CDR2 FQNEAQ (reference sequence). The CDR3 runs to 16 residues. V dropped 5 bases and J dropped 2; count of bases not matched to a gene: 6.

V usage is TRBV29-1 and J usage is TRBJ2-3; TRBD2 matches 16 bases. CDR1 is SQVTM and CDR2 is ANQGSEA in the germline V gene. V was pared by 6 bases and J by 6 bases, with 6 bases of the junction left unmatched. This CDR3 has 15 residues. This CDR3 reads CSVRGLAGGPDTQYF. The CDR3 region has the DNA TGCAGCGTGAGGGGACTAGCGGGAGGGCCGGATACGCAGTATTTT.